Following are 26 T cell receptor beta chains from one sample sequenced in a study of T cells in Graves' hyperthyroidism and ophthalmopathy. Amplified TCR beta CDR3 regions came from RNA transcripts. RT-PCR in the first round (using the HTBI primer set) targeted the TCR CDR3. TCRdb passed the multiplex PCR reads through MiXCR, listing each CDR3 protein once. The data hold roughly 280,000 distinct CDR3 sequences, with about 17% observed a single time. Sequencing used blood. The receptors were sampled from a woman aged 60-75 years with Graves' ophthalmopathy.

Many counts were recorded for this clonotype. The chain uses TRBV7-2 and TRBJ2-7; unclear D gene. Trimming pared 4 bases from V and 0 bases from J, leaving 13 bases between. Germline lookup yields CDR1 SGHTA and CDR2 FQGNSA. The CDR3 is made up of 15 amino acids. CDR3 sequence: CASSSPPVSSYEQYF. Written as DNA, the CDR3 is TGTGCCAGCAGCTCCCCACCCGTCAGCTCCTACGAGCAGTACTTC.

This clonotype was seen ten or more times. This chain joins TRBV11-2 and TRBJ1-4, with unresolved D. Germline V gene lookup returns CDR1 SGHAT and CDR2 FQNNGV. The CDR3 length is 16 residues. V lost 4 bases and J lost 5, with 17 bases in between. The CDR3 DNA is TGTGCCAGCAGCTACAAGACCGCCAACCTGAATGAAAAACTGTTTTTT. Its protein is CASSYKTANLNEKLFF.

This clonotype was observed at least ten times. V is TRBV18 and J is TRBJ1-5; D is perhaps TRBD1 (5 bases). V lost 4 bases, J lost 9 bases, and 16 bases lay in between. Germline V lookup: CDR1 KGHSH, CDR2 LQKENI. The CDR3 sequence is 14 residues long. CDR3: CASSQGQGGWPQHF. For the CDR3, the DNA is TGTGCCAGCTCACAGGGCCAGGGAGGCTGGCCCCAGCATTTT.

CDR3 DNA sequence: TGTGCCAGCAGCGGTTTTGCGGGAGCGAACACCGGGGAGCTGTTTTTT. It specifies CASSGFAGANTGELFF. V is TRBV3-1 and J is TRBJ2-2; TRBD2 agrees at 7 bases. Germline V lookup: CDR1 LGHDT, CDR2 YNNKEL (reference sequence). The V segment lost 5 bases and the J segment 0 bases; nucleotides outside the gene matches: 6. The CDR3 contains 16 residues.

This chain links TRBV15 with TRBJ2-7, with D hard to call. Germline V gives CDR1 LNHNV, CDR2 YYDKDF (reference sequence). The CDR3 covers 14 residues. The V gene lost 0 bases and the J gene lost 2 bases, with 8 bases spanning the gap. Here the CDR3 DNA reads TGTGCCACCAGCAGAGATGGCGTTGCCTACGAGCAGTACTTC. Protein sequence: CATSRDGVAYEQYF.

This clonotype was observed a handful of times. For the CDR3, the DNA is TGCAGCGTTCCCCAGGGGGCCTACAATGAGCAGTTCTTC. It specifies CSVPQGAYNEQFF. The chain has TRBV29-1 and TRBJ2-1, with 7 bases identical to TRBD1. The CDR3 runs 13 residues. Germline trimming cut 5 bases from V and 2 bases from J; bases unmatched to any gene: 3. Germline loops: CDR1 SQVTM, CDR2 ANQGSEA.

This clonotype was found many times. The chain employs TRBV20-1 and TRBJ1-5; 7 bases are shared with TRBD1. The CDR3 length is 13 residues. V was pared by 5 bases and J by 4 bases, with 5 bases of the junction left unmatched. CDR1 is DFQATT and CDR2 is SNEGSKA in the germline V gene (reference sequence). DNA for the CDR3: TGCAGTGCTTTGACAGGGACGAATCAGCCCCAGCATTTT. As protein: CSALTGTNQPQHF.

This clonotype has ten or more counts. The chain has TRBV20-1 and TRBJ2-1; perhaps TRBD1 as D (5 bases). This CDR3 has 15 residues. The germline V gene has CDR1 DFQATT and CDR2 SNEGSKA (reference sequence). V lost 1 base to trimming and J lost 3 bases, with 13 bases between them. CDR3 in DNA: TGCAGTGCTAGAGTGGGGCAGGACCGCTACAATGAGCAGTTCTTC. This codes for CSARVGQDRYNEQFF.

The chain uses TRBV6-2 or TRBV6-3 and TRBJ2-7; 8 bases are a match to TRBD1. The CDR3 covers 13 residues. V shed 7 bases and J 5 bases; nucleotides not matched to a gene: 7. Germline-derived CDR1 and CDR2 are MNHEY and SVGEGT. The DNA of the CDR3 is TGTGCCAGCACTAGGACAGGGTACCACGAGCAGTACTTC. Its translation: CASTRTGYHEQYF.

This clonotype was seen more than once but under ten times. One end of the junction fails to match germline, which may point to a read error. The chain recombines TRBV7-3 with TRBJ2-3; no firm D call. In germline, CDR1 is SGHTA, CDR2 FQGTGA. The CDR3 loop spans 13 amino acids. Here the CDR3 DNA reads TGTGCCAGCGGCTTTGGAGAGACAGATACGCAGTATTTT. Its translation: CASGFGETDTQYF.

For this clonotype: A much larger clonotype is one base distant, so this may be a read error. The chain uses TRBV13 and TRBJ2-5; possibly TRBD1 for D (6 bases). Germline V gives CDR1 PRHDT, CDR2 FYEKMQ (reference sequence). The ends were cut back, 5 bases at V and 4 bases at J, with 14 bases in the middle. There are 14 residues in the CDR3. CDR3 protein: CASSKSRGVETQYF. In nucleotides, the CDR3 is TGTGCCAGCAGCAAAAGCAGGGGCGTAGAGACCCAGTACTTC.

This clonotype was observed a handful of times. The chain is built from TRBV19 and TRBJ1-2, with 10 nucleotides matching TRBD1. The germline CDR1 and CDR2 sequences are LNHDA and SQIVND (reference sequence). This CDR3 is 14 amino acids long. Trimming cost V 7 bases and J 2 bases; bases outside gene matches: 4. CDR3 DNA sequence: TGTGCCAGTATGAGGGACAGGGGCAACTATGGCTACACCTTC. As protein: CASMRDRGNYGYTF.

The V call is TRBV5-1, the J call TRBJ2-6; no clear D gene. V lost 3 bases, J lost 4 bases, and 8 bases lay in between. The length of the CDR3 is 14 residues. The germline CDR1 and CDR2 sequences are SGHRS and YFSETQ. The CDR3 protein is CASSYNLGANVLTF. CDR3 DNA: TGCGCCAGCAGCTATAACCTCGGGGCCAACGTCCTGACTTTC. Using reference TRBV5-1 and TRBJ2-6 for the parts outside the CDR3, the full variable domain is KAGVTQTPRYLIKTRGQQVTLSCSPISGHRSVSWYQQTPGQGLQFLFEYFSETQRNKGNFPGRFSGRQFSNSRSEMNVSTLELGDSALYLCASSYNLGANVLTFGAGSRLTVL.

This clonotype was seen many times. V and J are TRBV28 and TRBJ2-2, with D possibly being TRBD1 (6 bases). Germline V gene sequence: CDR1 MDHEN, CDR2 SYDVKM. This CDR3 spans 14 amino acids. V was cut by 7 bases and J by 5 bases, with 14 bases left in between. The CDR3 is CASILIQGTGELFF. The CDR3 DNA reads TGTGCCAGCATCCTGATTCAGGGGACCGGGGAGCTGTTTTTT. The variable domain in full, with the rest retrieved from reference TRBV28 and TRBJ2-2, is DVKVTQSSRYLVKRTGEKVFLECVQDMDHENMFWYRQDPGLGLRLIYFSYDVKMKEKGDIPEGYSVSREKKERFSLILESASTNQTSMYLCASILIQGTGELFFGEGSRLTVL.

This sequence joins TRBV4-3 and TRBJ2-2; tentative D call: TRBD1 (6 bases). V was pared by 0 bases and J by 0 bases, with 11 bases between. The CDR3 is 17 residues long. Germline CDR1 and CDR2: LGHNA and YSLEER. The chain's CDR3 is CASSQDSKGANTGELFF. CDR3 in DNA: TGCGCCAGCAGCCAAGATTCGAAGGGGGCGAACACCGGGGAGCTGTTTTTT.

This clonotype was observed at least ten times. This sequence joins TRBV3-2 and TRBJ2-7; TRBD1 was called by the table and not checked on the DNA. TRBV3-2 is given as a pseudogene. The CDR3 runs to 14 residues. In DNA, the CDR3 is TGTGCCAGCAGCCACTTGGACAAAAACTACGAGCAGTACTTC. This gives the protein CASSHLDKNYEQYF.

This clonotype was counted at least ten times. The J gene is TRBJ2-7, the V gene TRBV6-6; possible D gene TRBD1, 6 bases. V lost 0 bases to trimming and J lost 4 bases, with 19 bases between them. This CDR3 contains 17 residues. Germline lookup yields CDR1 MNHNY and CDR2 SVGAGI (reference sequence). DNA of the CDR3: TGTGCCAGCAGTTACTCGCAGGGGCCCCCTTCATTTTACGAGCAGTACTTC. It specifies CASSYSQGPPSFYEQYF.

The J gene is TRBJ2-5, the V gene TRBV6-1; TRBD2 matches 10 bases. J gave up 7 bases and V 7 bases, and 6 bases lay outside the gene matches. The CDR3 runs to 13 residues. The germline CDR1 and CDR2 sequences are MNHNS and SASEGT. The DNA for the CDR3 is TGTGCCAGCAACAAGCGGGGGGGGGGGACCCAGTACTTC. It translates to CASNKRGGGTQYF.

This clonotype was detected many times. This sequence joins TRBV7-2 and TRBJ1-1; D is uncertain. Germline CDR1 SGHTA, CDR2 FQGNSA. V was cut by 4 bases and J by 0 bases, with 6 bases left in between. The CDR3 consists of 13 residues. DNA for the CDR3: TGTGCCAGCAGCTCAGTTGTGAACACTGAAGCTTTCTTT. Protein: CASSSVVNTEAFF.

This clonotype occurred many times. The gene calls are TRBV20-1 and TRBJ2-1; 8 nucleotides line up with TRBD2. The CDR3 has 17 amino acids. J lost 8 bases, V lost 6 bases, and 21 bases had no gene match. The V gene's germline CDR1 is DFQATT and CDR2 SNEGSKA (reference sequence). CDR3 sequence: CSAQGPLLAERLDEQFF. Written as DNA, the CDR3 is TGCAGTGCCCAAGGTCCCTTACTAGCGGAGAGGTTGGATGAGCAGTTCTTC.

This clonotype was counted many times. This rearrangement joins TRBV4-2 to TRBJ1-1; D not resolved. CDR1 is LGHNA, CDR2 YNFKEQ, per germline. The CDR3 has 16 amino acids. V gave up 0 bases and J gave up 8 bases, with 19 bases separating them. This CDR3 reads CASSQDRGQPRVEAFF. As DNA, the CDR3 is TGTGCCAGCAGCCAAGATCGTGGGCAGCCAAGGGTAGAAGCTTTCTTT.

This clonotype showed up many times. V gene TRBV2 combines with J gene TRBJ2-3, with 8 bases that match TRBD1. The CDR3 is 13 amino acids. Germline values: CDR1 SNHLY, CDR2 FYNNEI. The junction had 3 bases not matched to a gene; V was cut back by 6 bases and J by 4 bases. Here the CDR3 reads CASSQTGADTQYF. In DNA form, the CDR3 reads TGTGCCAGCAGCCAGACAGGGGCAGATACGCAGTATTTT.

The rearrangement uses TRBV11-1 and TRBJ1-1; D is perhaps TRBD1 (6 bases). This CDR3 spans 14 amino acids. Trimming took 3 bases from V and 5 from J, leaving 13 bases between them. Germline V lookup: CDR1 SGHAT, CDR2 FQDESV (reference sequence). This chain's CDR3 is CASSLIQGTTEAFF. CDR3 in DNA: TGTGCCAGCAGCTTGATACAGGGAACAACTGAAGCTTTCTTT.

This clonotype was seen only a few times. V is TRBV5-1 and J is TRBJ1-4; a weak D match, TRBD1 (6 bases). The CDR3 runs 15 residues. V was cut by 4 bases and J by 5 bases, with 15 bases left in between. The germline CDR1 and CDR2 sequences are SGHRS and YFSETQ. The CDR3 protein is CASSGGLLVNEKLFF. In DNA, the CDR3 is TGCGCCAGCAGCGGGGGCCTTTTGGTGAATGAAAAACTGTTTTTT.

A few counts support this clonotype. This chain connects TRBV2 to TRBJ2-1, with D possibly being TRBD1 (6 bases). Germline CDR1 and CDR2: SNHLY and FYNNEI. V was clipped by 6 bases and J by 9 bases, with 15 bases between them. The CDR3 sequence is 13 residues long. CDR3 coding DNA: TGTGCCAGCAGCCAACAGGGTACAGGTGAGCAGTTCTTC. As protein: CASSQQGTGEQFF.

The chain carries TRBV6-5 and TRBJ2-5, with 7 bases lining up with TRBD2. Germline V gives CDR1 MNHEY, CDR2 SVGAGI. The junction had 1 base not matched to a gene; V was cut back by 0 bases and J by 0 bases. This CDR3 is 15 amino acids long. In DNA form, the CDR3 reads TGTGCCAGCAGTTACTCCGGGGGGTACCAAGAGACCCAGTACTTC. Amino acid sequence: CASSYSGGYQETQYF.